This passage covers 2 T cell receptor beta chains from one sample sequenced in a study of blood T cell repertoires in COVID-19. TCRdb's copy holds only in-frame clones and misses some; the assay was immunoSEQ multiplex PCR. This table has 310,000 or so clones, around nine tenths appearing once. Sample: peripheral blood. Source of these receptors: a woman aged 50 to 60 with active or convalescent COVID-19.

CDR3 amino acids: CSVQGGSEKLFF. The CDR3 DNA follows: TGCAGCGTTCAGGGGGGTTCTGAAAAACTGTTTTTT. The J gene is TRBJ1-4, the V gene TRBV29-1; TRBD1 matches 7 bases. Germline CDR1 is SQVTM and CDR2 is ANQGSEA. Trimming cost V 5 bases and J 7 bases; bases outside gene matches: 4. The CDR3 is 12 residues long.

The genes are TRBV6-1 and TRBJ2-7; 7 nucleotides line up with TRBD1. V was clipped by 1 base and J by 3 bases; unmatched bases: 3. Germline V gene data show CDR1 as MNHNS and CDR2 as SASEGT. The CDR3 length is 14 residues. CDR3 protein: CASSEGGTVYEQYF. CDR3 in DNA: TGTGCCAGCAGTGAAGGGGGGACAGTCTACGAGCAGTACTTC.